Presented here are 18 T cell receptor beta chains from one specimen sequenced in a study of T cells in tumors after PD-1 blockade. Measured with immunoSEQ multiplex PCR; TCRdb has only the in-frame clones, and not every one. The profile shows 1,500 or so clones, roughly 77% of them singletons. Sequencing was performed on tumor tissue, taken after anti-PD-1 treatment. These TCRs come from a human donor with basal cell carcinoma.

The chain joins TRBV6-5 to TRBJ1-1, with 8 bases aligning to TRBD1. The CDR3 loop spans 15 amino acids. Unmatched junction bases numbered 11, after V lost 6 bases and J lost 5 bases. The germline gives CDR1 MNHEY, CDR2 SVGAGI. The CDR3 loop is CASRPGGESNTEAFF. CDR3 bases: TGTGCCAGCAGGCCAGGGGGCGAATCGAATACTGAAGCTTTCTTT.

DNA for the CDR3: TGTGCCAGCAGCTCCTACAATGAGCAGTTCTTC. It encodes CASSSYNEQFF. The J gene is TRBJ2-1, the V gene TRBV12-3 or TRBV12-4, with D hard to call. Trimming pared 6 bases from V and 0 bases from J, leaving 0 bases between. This CDR3 contains 11 residues.

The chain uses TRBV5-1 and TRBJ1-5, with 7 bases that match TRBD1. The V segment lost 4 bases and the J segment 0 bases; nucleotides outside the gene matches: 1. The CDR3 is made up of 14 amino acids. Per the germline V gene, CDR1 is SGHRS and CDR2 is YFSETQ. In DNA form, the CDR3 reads TGCGCCAGCAGCCGGGACAGTAGCAATCAGCCCCAGCATTTT. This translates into CASSRDSSNQPQHF.

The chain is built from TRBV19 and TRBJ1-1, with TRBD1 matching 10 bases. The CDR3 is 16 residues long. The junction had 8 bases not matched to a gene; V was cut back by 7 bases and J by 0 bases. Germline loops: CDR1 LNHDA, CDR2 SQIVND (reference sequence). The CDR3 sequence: CASNAGTGAMNTEAFF. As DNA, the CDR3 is TGTGCCAGTAATGCCGGGACAGGGGCCATGAACACTGAAGCTTTCTTT. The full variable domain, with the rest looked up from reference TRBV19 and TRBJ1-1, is DGGITQSPKYLFRKEGQNVTLSCEQNLNHDAMYWYRQDPGQGLRLIYYSQIVNDFQKGDIAEGYSVSREKKESFPLTVTSAQKNPTAFYLCASNAGTGAMNTEAFFGQGTRLTVV.

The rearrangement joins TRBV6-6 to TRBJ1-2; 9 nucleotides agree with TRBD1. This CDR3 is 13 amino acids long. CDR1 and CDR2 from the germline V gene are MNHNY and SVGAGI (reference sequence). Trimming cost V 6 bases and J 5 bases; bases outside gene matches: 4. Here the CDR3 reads CASRDRGYYGYTF. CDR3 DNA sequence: TGTGCCAGCAGGGACAGGGGCTATTATGGCTACACCTTC.

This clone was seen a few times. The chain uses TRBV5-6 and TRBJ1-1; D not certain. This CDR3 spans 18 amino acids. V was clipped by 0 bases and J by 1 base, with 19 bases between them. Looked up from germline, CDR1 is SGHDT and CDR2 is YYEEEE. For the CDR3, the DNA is TGTGCCAGCAGCTTGGTCCTGCGGTCCGGGGTACGGAACACTGAAGCTTTCTTT. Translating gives CASSLVLRSGVRNTEAFF.

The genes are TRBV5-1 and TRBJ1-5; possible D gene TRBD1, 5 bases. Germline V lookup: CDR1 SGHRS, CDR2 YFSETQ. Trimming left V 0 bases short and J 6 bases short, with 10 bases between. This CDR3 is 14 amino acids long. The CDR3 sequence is CASSLGGGSQPQHF. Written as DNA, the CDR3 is TGCGCCAGCAGCTTGGGCGGGGGGAGTCAGCCCCAGCATTTT.

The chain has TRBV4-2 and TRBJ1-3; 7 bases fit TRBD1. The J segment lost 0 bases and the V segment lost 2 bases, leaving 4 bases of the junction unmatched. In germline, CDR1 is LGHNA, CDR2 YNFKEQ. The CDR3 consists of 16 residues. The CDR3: CASSQMTGSSGNTIYF. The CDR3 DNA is TGTGCCAGCAGCCAAATGACAGGGTCCTCTGGAAACACCATATATTTT.

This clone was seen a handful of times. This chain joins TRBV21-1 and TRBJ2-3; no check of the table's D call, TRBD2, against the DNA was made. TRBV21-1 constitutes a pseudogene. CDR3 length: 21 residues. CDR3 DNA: TGTGCCAGCAGCAAAGCGCTTTTACGGCGGTTCGAGGAATCTGGCACAGATACGCAGTATTTT. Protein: CASSKALLRRFEESGTDTQYF.

The CDR3 DNA sequence: TGTGCCAGCAGCCACCGTAGCGGGGAATACGAGCAGTACTTC. Its protein product is CASSHRSGEYEQYF. The V and J genes are TRBV3-1 (or the pseudogene TRBV3-2) and TRBJ2-7, with 8 bases fitting TRBD2. CDR1 is LGHDT, CDR2 YNNKEL, per germline (reference sequence). The CDR3 has 14 residues. The ends lost 3 bases at V and 4 bases at J; junction bases unmatched: 5.

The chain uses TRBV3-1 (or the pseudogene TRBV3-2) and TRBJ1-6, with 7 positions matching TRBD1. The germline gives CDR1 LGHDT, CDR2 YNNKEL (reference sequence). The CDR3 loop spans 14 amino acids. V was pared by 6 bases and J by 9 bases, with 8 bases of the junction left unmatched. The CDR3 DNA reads TGTGCCAGCAGTCTACAGGGGATGGGTTCACCCCTCCACTTT. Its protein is CASSLQGMGSPLHF.

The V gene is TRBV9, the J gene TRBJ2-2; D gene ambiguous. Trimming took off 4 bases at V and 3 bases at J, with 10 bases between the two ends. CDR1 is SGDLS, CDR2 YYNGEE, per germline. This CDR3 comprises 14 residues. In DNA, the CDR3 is TGTGCCAGCAGCAGGGATTGGGACACCGGGGAGCTGTTTTTT. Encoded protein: CASSRDWDTGELFF.

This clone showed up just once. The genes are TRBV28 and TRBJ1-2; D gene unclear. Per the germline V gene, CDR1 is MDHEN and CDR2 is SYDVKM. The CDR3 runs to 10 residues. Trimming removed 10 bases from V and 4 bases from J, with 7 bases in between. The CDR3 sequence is CATHFYGYTF. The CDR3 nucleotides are TGTGCCACGCACTTCTATGGCTACACCTTC.

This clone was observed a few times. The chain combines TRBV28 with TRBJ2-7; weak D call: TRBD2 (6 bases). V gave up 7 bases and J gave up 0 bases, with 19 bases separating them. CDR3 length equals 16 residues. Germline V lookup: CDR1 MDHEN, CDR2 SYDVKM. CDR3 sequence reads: CASTYHPIAASYEQYF. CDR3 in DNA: TGTGCCAGCACCTATCACCCGATAGCGGCCTCCTACGAGCAGTACTTC.

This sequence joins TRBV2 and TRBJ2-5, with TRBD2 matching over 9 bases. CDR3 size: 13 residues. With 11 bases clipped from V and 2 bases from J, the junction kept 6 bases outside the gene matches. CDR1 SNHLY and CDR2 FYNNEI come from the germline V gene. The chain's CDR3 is CAGKRGEQETQYF. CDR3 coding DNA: TGTGCCGGAAAGCGGGGGGAACAAGAGACCCAGTACTTC.

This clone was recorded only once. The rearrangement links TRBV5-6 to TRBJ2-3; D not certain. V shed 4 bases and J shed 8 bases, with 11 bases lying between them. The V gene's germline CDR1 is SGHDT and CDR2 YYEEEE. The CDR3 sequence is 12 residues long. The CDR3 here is CASSLKATTQYF. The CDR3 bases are TGTGCCAGCAGCCTCAAGGCTACTACGCAGTATTTT.

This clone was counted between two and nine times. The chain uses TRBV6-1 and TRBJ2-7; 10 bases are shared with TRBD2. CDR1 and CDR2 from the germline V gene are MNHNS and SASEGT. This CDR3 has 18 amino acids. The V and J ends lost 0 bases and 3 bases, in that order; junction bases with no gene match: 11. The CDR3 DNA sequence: TGTGCCAGCAGTGAAGCTTTCGTAGTAGCGGGGGGACTCTACGAGCAGTACTTC. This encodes CASSEAFVVAGGLYEQYF.

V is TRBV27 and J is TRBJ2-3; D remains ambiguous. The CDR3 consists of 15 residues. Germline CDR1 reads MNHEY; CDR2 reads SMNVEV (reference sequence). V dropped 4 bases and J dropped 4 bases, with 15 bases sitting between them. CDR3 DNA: TGTGCCAGCAGTTCCTACCGCCCGTTCCCAGATACGCAGTATTTT. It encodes CASSSYRPFPDTQYF.